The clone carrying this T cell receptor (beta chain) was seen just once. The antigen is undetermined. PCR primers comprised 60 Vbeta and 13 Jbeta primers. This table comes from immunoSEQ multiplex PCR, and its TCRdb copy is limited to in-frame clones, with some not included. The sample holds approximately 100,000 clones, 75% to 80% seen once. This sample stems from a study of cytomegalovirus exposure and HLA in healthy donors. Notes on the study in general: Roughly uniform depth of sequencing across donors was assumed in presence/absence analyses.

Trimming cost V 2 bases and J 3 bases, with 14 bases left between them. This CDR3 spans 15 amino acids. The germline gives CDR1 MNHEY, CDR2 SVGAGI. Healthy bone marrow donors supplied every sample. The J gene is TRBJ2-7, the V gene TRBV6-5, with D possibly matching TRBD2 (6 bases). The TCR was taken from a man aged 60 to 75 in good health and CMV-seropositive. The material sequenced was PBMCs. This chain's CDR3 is CASSYGAGLNYEQYF. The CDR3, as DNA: TGTGCCAGCAGTTACGGGGCAGGACTAAACTACGAGCAGTACTTC.